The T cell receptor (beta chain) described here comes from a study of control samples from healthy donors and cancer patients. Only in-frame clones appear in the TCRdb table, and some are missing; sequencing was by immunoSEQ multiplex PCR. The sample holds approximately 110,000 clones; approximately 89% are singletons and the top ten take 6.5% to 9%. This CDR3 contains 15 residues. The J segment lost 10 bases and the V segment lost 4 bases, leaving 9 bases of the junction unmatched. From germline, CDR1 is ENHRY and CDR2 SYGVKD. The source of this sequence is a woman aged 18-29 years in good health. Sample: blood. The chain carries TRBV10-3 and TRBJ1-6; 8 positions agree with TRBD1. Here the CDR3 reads CAISALGQGDSPLHF. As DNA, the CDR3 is TGTGCCATCAGTGCCCTAGGACAGGGAGACTCACCCCTCCACTTT.